Detailed here is one T cell receptor (beta chain). Antigen: not known. A read error may explain this, as a much larger clone is one base away. Since no conserved phenylalanine or tryptophan closes the CDR3, a read error is the likely cause. The data are from a study of tumor and adjacent non-tumor tissue in lung cancer. Study context: On average, productive TCRbeta reads reached roughly 4.2 million per sample.

A modified ARM-PCR protocol with three rounds of nested PCR amplified TCRbeta. TCRdb processed the multiplex PCR reads anew with MiXCR; each CDR3 protein has one entry. The sample holds 95,000 to 150,000 distinct CDR3 sequences, about 66% seen once. The template was RNA from unsorted bulk tissue. Between August and November 2014, newly diagnosed, chemotherapy-naive lung cancer patients underwent thoracic surgery in China. Study-wide findings and caveats: Significantly higher TCR diversity was found in tumor than normal lung.

The sample consisted of lung tumor tissue. The clonotype comes from a man younger than 45 with non-small cell lung cancer.

In nucleotides, the CDR3 is TGCAGTGCTAGAGATCAGGGAGGGGCCACTGAAGCTTTCATT. It specifies CSARDQGGATEAFI. The chain joins TRBV20-1 to TRBJ1-1, with TRBD1 as a possible D gene (5 bases). CDR1 and CDR2 (germline): DFQATT, SNEGSKA (reference sequence). The CDR3 length is 14 residues. V was trimmed by 0 bases and J by 4 bases, leaving 12 bases between them.